This section outlines one T cell receptor (beta chain) sequence together with its context. Its antigen remains unidentified. Per-base quality was not reported, and no clone a single base away is much larger than it. The data were taken from a study of siplizumab effects on memory and regulatory T cells (dated by TCRdb to the late 2010s). About the investigation overall: The effect of the anti-CD2 antibody siplizumab on alloreactive T-cell subsets was examined in allogeneic mixed lymphocyte reactions constructed from human PBMCs.

In addition, sequencing in three donor pairs included unstimulated CD8+ effector memory subsets alongside CD4+ naive, CD8+ naive, CD8+ TEMRA and CD4+ memory subsets. Sorted unstimulated T cells and proliferating T cells recovered from mixed lymphocyte reactions underwent TCRbeta CDR3 sequencing. Fresh whole blood from roughly ten HLA-typed healthy donors served as the source for isolating PBMCs. CDR1 and CDR2 (SGHAT, FQDESV) derive from the germline V gene (reference sequence). V gives up 4 bases and J gives up 3 bases, and the segment between their germline ends measures 12 bases. CDR3 length: 15 amino acids, cysteine to phenylalanine. Only the CDR3 region is kept as DNA, spanning 45 bases read in frame from base 1. Overall study results and their limits: Unstimulated naive T cells appeared more diverse than memory T cells, and naive cells seemed to contribute substantially to the alloresponse. Sequences below about 10^-5 frequency were poorly captured, so only a minor fraction of alloreactive clones could be mapped to unstimulated subsets. Roughly 80-95% of proliferating CD4+ or CD8+ clones could not be assigned a naive or memory phenotype. No functional confirmation was obtained for the suppressive function of proliferating Tregs from siplizumab cultures. Among mappable alloreactive CD4+ clones, an average Treg-derived fraction of about 69% was observed with siplizumab, compared with less than 35% in control reactions. The cumulative frequency of alloreactive sequences that could be traced back to unstimulated CD4+ memory T cells was significantly reduced by siplizumab.

Library creation used the immunoSEQ multiplex PCR assay. Each sample had 80,000 to 100,000 TCR templates assayed by the deep sequencing platform. Genomic DNA extracted from sorted T cells was the material used for TCRbeta CDR3 sequencing. Turning to the authors' computational methods: The R programming language was used for clonal analysis of the TCRbeta CDR3 data. Alloreactive CD4+ and CD8+ clones were identified by comparing unstimulated samples to CFSE-low samples taken after the reaction. By matching sequences to the repertoires of sorted unstimulated Treg and non-Treg cells, each alloreactive CD4+ clone was assigned a regulatory or non-regulatory origin. In its TCRdb copy, this immuneACCESS table keeps in-frame sequences only and misses some clones. Where compared with another copy, unresolved V genes explain less than half of these, and the others have no known cause. V, J and clone size are taken as reported in that table, and D and trimming were inferred from the DNA itself. Present in this sample are about 50,000 clones, around 97% of which were seen just once. The ten largest clones take up around 1% of the sample.

Sequenced material: naive CD8+ T cells sorted from blood. The intended sense of this specimen's cell subset or site label: unstimulated naive T cells. In this chain, TRBV11-1 is recombined with TRBJ2-2, with TRBD1 tentatively as D gene (6 bases match). The source of this sequence is a human donor in good health. The nucleotides are TGTGCCAGCAGCTCCCTTTGGACAGACACCGGGGAGCTGTTTTTT. Translation gives CASSSLWTDTGELFF.